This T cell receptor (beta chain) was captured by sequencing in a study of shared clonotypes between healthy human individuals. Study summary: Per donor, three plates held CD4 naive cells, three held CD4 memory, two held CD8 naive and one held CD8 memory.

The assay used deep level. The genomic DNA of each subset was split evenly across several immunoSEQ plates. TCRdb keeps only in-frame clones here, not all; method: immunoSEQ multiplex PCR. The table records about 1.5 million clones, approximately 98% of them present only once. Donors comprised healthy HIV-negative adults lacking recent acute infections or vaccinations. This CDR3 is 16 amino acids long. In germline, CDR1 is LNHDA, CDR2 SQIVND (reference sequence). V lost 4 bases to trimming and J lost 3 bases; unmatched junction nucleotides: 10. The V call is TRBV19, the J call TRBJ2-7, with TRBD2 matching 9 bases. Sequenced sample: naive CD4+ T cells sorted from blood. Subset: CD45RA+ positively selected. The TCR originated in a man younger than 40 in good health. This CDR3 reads CASSTLGLAGHYEQYF. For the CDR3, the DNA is TGTGCCAGTAGTACCTTAGGCCTAGCGGGACACTACGAGCAGTACTTC.